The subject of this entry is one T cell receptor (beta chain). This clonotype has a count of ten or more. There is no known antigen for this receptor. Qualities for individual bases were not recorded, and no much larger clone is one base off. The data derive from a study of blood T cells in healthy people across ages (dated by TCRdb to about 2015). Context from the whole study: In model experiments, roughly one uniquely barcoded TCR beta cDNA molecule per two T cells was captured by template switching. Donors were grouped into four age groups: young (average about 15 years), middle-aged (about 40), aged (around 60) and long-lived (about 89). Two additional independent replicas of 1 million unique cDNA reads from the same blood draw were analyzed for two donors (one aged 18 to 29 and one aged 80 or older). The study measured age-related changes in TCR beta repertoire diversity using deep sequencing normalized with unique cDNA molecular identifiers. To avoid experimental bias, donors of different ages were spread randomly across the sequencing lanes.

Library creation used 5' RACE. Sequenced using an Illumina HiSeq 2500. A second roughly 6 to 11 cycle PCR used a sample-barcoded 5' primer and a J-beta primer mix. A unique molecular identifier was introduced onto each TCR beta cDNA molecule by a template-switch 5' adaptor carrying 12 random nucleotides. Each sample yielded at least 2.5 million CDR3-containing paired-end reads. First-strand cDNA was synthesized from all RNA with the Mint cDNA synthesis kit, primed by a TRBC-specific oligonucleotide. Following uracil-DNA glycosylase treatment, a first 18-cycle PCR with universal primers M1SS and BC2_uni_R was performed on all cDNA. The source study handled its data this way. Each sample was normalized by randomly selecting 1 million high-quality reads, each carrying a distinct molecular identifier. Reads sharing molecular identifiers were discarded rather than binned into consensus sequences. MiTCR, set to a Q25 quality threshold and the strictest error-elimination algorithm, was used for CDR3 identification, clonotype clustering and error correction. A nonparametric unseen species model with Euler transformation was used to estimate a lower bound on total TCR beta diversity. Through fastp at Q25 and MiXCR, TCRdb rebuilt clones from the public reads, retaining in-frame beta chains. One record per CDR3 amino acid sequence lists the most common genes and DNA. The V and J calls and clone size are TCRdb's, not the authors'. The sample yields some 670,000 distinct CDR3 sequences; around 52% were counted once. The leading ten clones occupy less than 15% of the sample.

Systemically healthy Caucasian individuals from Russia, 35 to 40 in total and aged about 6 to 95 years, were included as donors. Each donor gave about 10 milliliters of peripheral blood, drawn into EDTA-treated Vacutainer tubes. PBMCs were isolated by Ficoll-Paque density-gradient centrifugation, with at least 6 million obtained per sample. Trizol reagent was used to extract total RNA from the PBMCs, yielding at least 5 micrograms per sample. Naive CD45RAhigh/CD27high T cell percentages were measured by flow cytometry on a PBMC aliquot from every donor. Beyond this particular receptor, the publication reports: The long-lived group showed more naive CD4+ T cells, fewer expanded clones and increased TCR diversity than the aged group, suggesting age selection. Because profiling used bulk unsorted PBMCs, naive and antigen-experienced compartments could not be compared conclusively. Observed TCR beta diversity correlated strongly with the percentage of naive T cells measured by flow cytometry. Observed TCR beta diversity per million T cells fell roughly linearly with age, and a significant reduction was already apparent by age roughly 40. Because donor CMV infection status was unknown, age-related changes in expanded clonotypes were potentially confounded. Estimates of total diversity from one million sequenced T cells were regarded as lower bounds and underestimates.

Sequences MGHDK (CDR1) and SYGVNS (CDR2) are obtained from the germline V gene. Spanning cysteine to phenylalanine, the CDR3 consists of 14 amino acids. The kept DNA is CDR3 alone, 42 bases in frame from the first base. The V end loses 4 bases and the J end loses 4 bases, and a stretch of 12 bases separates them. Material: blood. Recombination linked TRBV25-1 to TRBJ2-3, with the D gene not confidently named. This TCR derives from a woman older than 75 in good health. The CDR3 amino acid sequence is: CASSAITAADTQYF. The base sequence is TGTGCCAGCAGTGCCATCACTGCGGCAGATACGCAGTATTTT.